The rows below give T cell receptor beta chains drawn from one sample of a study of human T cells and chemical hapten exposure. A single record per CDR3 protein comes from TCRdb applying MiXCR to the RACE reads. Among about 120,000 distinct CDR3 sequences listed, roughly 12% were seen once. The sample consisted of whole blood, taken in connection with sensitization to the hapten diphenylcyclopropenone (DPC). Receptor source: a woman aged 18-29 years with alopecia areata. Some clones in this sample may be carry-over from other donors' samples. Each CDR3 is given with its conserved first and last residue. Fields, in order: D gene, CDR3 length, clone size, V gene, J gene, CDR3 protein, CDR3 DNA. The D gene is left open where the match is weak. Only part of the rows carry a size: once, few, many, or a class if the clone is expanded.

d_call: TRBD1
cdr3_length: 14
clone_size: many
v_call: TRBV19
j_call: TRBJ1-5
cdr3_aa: CASSPTGGNQPQHF
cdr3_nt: TGTGCCAGTAGTCCTACAGGGGGCAATCAGCCCCAGCATTTT

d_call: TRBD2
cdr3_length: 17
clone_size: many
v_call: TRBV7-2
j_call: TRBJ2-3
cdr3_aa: CASSLWRGGGSTDTQYF
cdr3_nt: TGTGCCAGCAGCTTATGGCGGGGGGGCGGTAGCACAGATACGCAGTATTTT

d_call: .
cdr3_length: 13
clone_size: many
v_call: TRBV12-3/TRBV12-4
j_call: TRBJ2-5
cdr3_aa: CASSLDRKETQYF
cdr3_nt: TGTGCCAGCAGTTTGGACAGAAAAGAGACCCAGTACTTC

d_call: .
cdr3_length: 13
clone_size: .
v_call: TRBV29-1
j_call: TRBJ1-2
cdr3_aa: CSVDLPGRTGYTF
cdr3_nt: TGCAGCGTTGATCTCCCAGGGAGAACTGGCTACACCTTC

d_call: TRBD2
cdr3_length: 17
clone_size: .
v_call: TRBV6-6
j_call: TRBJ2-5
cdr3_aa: CASSFPRYSGGAETQYF
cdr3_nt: TGTGCCAGCAGTTTCCCCCGTTACAGCGGGGGGGCAGAGACCCAGTACTTC

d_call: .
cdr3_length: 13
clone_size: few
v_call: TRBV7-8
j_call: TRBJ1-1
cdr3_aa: CASSATTGLEAFF
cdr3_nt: TGTGCCAGCAGCGCAACAACGGGGCTTGAAGCTTTCTTT

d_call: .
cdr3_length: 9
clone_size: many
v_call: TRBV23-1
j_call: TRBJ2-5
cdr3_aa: CASRETQYF
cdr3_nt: TGCGCCAGCAGGGAGACCCAGTACTTC

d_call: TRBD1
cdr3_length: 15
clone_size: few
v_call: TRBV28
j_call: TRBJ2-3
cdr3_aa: CASRTQGAGTDTQYF
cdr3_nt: TGTGCCAGCAGGACCCAGGGGGCGGGCACAGATACGCAGTATTTT

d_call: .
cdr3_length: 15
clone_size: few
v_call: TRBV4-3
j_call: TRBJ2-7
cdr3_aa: CASSQDPRGRYEQYF
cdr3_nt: TGCGCCAGCAGCCAAGATCCCAGGGGGAGGTACGAGCAGTACTTC

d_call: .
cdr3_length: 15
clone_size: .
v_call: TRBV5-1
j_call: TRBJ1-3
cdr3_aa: CASSLAQGTGNTIYF
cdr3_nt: TGCGCCAGCAGCTTGGCCCAAGGAACTGGAAACACCATATATTTT

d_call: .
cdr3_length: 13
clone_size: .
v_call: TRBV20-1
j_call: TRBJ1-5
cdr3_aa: CSATQSSNQPQHF
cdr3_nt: TGCAGTGCTACGCAGTCTAGCAATCAGCCCCAGCATTTT

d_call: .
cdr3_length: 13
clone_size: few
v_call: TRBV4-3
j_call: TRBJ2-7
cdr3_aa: CASSPSRDYEQYF
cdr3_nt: TGCGCCAGCAGCCCGTCGAGGGACTACGAGCAGTACTTC

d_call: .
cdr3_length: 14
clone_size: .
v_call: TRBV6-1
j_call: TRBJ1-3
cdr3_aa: CASSEGPAGNTIYF
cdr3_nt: TGTGCCAGCAGTGAAGGCCCGGCTGGAAACACCATATATTTT

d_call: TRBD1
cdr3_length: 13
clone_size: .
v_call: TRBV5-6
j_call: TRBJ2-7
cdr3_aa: CASSLLQGYEQYF
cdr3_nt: TGTGCCAGCAGCTTGCTACAGGGGTACGAGCAGTACTTC

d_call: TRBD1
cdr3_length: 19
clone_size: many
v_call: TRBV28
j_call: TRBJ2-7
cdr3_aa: CASSFRAGTGGSSNDEQYF
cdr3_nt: TGTGCCAGCAGTTTTAGGGCTGGGACAGGCGGATCTTCTAACGACGAGCAGTACTTC

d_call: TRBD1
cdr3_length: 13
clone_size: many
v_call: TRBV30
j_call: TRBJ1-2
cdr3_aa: CAWIAGGNYGYTF
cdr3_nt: TGTGCCTGGATTGCAGGGGGCAACTATGGCTACACCTTC

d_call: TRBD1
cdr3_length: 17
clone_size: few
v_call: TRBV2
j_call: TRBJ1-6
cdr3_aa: CASSEALPGQGWSPLHF
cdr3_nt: TGTGCCAGCAGTGAAGCGCTTCCGGGACAGGGTTGGTCACCCCTCCACTTT

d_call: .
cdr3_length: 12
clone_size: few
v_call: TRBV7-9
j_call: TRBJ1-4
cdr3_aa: CASSPGTSKLLF
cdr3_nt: TGTGCCAGCAGCCCCGGGACATCTAAACTCCTTTTT

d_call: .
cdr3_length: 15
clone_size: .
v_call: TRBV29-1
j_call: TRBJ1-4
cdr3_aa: CSSVDMGGAWEKLFF
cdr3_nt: TGCAGCAGCGTTGATATGGGGGGCGCTTGGGAAAAACTGTTTTTT

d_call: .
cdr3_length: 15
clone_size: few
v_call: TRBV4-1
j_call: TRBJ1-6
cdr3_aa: CASSSRDHDDSPLHF
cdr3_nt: TGCGCCAGCAGCTCCCGGGACCATGACGATTCACCCCTCCACTTT

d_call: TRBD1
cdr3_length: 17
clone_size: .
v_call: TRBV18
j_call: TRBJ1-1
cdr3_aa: CASSSTGAVGMNTEAFF
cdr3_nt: TGTGCCAGCTCATCGACAGGGGCGGTGGGCATGAACACTGAAGCTTTCTTT

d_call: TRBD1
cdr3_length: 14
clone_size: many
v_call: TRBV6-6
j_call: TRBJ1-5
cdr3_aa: CASGSGTGNQPQHF
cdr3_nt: TGTGCCAGCGGCAGCGGGACAGGGAATCAGCCCCAGCATTTT

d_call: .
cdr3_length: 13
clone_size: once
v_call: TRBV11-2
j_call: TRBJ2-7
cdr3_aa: CASTGLGSYEQYF
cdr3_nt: TGTGCCAGCACTGGATTGGGTTCCTACGAGCAGTACTTC

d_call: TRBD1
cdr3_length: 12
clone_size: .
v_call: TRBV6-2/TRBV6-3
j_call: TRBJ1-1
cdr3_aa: CASSLTTGEAFF
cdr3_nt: TGTGCCAGCAGCTTAACGACAGGGGAAGCTTTCTTT

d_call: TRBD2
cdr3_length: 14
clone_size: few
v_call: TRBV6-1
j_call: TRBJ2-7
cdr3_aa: CASMRGGGSYEQYF
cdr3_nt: TGTGCCAGCATGCGCGGCGGGGGATCCTACGAGCAGTACTTC

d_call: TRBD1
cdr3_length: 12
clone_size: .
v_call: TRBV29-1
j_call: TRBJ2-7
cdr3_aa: CSVRAQGREQYF
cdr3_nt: TGCAGCGTTCGGGCACAGGGGCGGGAGCAGTACTTC

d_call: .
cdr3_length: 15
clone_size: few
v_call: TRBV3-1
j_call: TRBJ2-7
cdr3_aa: CASSIRWDTNYEQYF
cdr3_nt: TGTGCCAGCAGCATTCGCTGGGACACGAACTACGAGCAGTACTTC

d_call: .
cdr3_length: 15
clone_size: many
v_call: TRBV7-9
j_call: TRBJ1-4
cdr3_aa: CASSTRTAGNEKLFF
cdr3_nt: TGTGCCAGCAGCACCCGGACAGCGGGGAATGAAAAACTGTTTTTT

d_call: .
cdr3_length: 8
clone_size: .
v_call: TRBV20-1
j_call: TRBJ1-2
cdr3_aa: CRGDGYTF
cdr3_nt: TGCCGGGGGGATGGCTACACCTTC

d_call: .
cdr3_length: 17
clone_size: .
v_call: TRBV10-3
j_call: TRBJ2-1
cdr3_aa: CAISHHLNPGAYNEQFF
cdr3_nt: TGTGCCATCAGCCATCACCTCAACCCCGGGGCCTACAATGAGCAGTTCTTC

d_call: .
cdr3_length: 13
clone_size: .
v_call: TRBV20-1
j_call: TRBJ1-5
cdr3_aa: CSASRGSNQPQHF
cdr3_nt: TGCAGTGCCTCCCGGGGAAGCAATCAGCCCCAGCATTTT

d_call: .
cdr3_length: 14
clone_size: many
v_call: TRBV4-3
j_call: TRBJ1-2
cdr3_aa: CASSQGGEVDGYTF
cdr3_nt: TGCGCCAGCAGCCAAGGTGGGGAAGTAGATGGCTACACCTTC

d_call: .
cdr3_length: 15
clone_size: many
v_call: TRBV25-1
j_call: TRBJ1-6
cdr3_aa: CASSELDSYNSPLHF
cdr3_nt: TGTGCCAGCAGTGAATTAGACTCCTATAATTCACCCCTCCACTTT

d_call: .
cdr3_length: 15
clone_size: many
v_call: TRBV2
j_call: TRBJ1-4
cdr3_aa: CASSDPQNRAEKLFF
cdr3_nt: TGTGCCAGCAGTGACCCTCAGAATAGGGCTGAAAAACTGTTTTTT

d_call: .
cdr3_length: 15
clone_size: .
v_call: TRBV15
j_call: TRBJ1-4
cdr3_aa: CATSMGDAGGEKLFF
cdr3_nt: TGTGCCACCAGCATGGGGGACGCAGGCGGTGAAAAACTGTTTTTT

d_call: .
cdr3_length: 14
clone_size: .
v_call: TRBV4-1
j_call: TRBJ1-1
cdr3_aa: CASSFWGSATEAFF
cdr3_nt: TGCGCCAGCAGCTTCTGGGGCTCTGCAACAGAAGCTTTCTTT

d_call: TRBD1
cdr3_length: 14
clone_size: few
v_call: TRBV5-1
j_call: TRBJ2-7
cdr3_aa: CASSYDRGSFGLNF
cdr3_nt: TGCGCCAGCAGCTACGACAGGGGGAGTTTCGGCCTTAACTTC

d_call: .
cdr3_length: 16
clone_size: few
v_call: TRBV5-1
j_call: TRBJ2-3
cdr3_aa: CASQIQGAGGTDTQYF
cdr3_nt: TGCGCCAGCCAAATTCAGGGGGCGGGAGGCACAGATACGCAGTATTTT

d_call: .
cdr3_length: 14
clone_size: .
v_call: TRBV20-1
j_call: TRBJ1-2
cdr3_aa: CSARAPGEAYGYTF
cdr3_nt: TGCAGTGCTAGAGCCCCGGGGGAGGCCTATGGCTACACCTTC

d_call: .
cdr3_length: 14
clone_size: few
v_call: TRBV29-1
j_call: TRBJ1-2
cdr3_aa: CSVEDRFRGYGYTF
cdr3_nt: TGCAGCGTTGAAGATAGGTTTCGAGGCTATGGCTACACCTTC

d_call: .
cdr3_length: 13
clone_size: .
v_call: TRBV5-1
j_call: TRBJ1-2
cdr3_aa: CASRAGEGEGYTF
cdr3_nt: TGCGCCAGCAGGGCAGGGGAAGGAGAGGGCTACACCTTC

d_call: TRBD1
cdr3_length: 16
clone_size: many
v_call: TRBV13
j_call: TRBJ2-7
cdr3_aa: CASRMVGQGNTYEQYF
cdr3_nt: TGTGCCAGCAGGATGGTGGGACAGGGGAACACCTACGAGCAGTACTTC

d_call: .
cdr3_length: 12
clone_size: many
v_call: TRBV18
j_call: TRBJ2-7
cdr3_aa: CASSLSSYEQYF
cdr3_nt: TGTGCCAGCTCGCTAAGCTCCTACGAGCAGTACTTC

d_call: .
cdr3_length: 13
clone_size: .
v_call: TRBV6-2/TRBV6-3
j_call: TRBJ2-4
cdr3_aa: CASSYWGKNIQYF
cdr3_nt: TGTGCCAGCAGTTACTGGGGTAAAAACATTCAGTACTTC

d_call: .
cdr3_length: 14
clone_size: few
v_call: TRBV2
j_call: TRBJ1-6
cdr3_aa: CASSRGSTNSPLHF
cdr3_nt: TGTGCCAGCAGCCGTGGGTCCACGAATTCACCCCTCCACTTT

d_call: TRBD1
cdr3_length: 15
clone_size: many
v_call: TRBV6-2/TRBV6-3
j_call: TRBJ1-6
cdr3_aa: CASSYSGQGNSPLHF
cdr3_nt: TGTGCCAGCAGTTACAGTGGACAGGGGAATTCACCCCTCCACTTT

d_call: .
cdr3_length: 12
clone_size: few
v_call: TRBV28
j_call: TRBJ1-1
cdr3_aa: CASSGTSTEAFF
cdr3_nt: TGTGCCAGCAGCGGGACCAGCACTGAAGCTTTCTTT

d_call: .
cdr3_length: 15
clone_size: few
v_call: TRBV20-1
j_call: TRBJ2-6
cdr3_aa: CSARGTKTGANVLTF
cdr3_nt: TGCAGTGCTAGGGGGACCAAGACTGGGGCCAACGTCCTGACTTTC

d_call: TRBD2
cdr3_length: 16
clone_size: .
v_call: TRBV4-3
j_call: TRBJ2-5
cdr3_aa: CASSQTRGGFEETQYF
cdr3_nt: TGCGCCAGCAGCCAGACCCGGGGAGGGTTTGAAGAGACCCAGTACTTC